The 26 T cell receptor beta chains reported below all come from one sample, sequenced in a study of blood T cell repertoires in COVID-19. This table comes from immunoSEQ multiplex PCR, and its TCRdb copy is limited to in-frame clones, with some not included. The sample carries around 700,000 clones, just under 90% recorded once. Sequenced: peripheral blood. Receptors originate from a woman younger than 35 with acute or convalescent COVID-19.

This sequence joins TRBV30 and TRBJ2-1; D might be TRBD2 (6 bases). V dropped 0 bases and J dropped 9 bases, with 12 bases sitting between them. The CDR3 extends over 13 amino acids. CDR1 and CDR2 from the germline V gene are GTSNPN and SVGIG (reference sequence). The CDR3 loop is CAWSVSGLVEQFF. CDR3 nucleotides: TGTGCCTGGAGTGTATCGGGACTTGTTGAGCAGTTCTTC. Full variable domain (remainder filled in from reference TRBV30 and TRBJ2-1): SQTIHQWPATLVQPVGSPLSLECTVEGTSNPNLYWYRQAAGRGLQLLFYSVGIGQISSEVPQNLSASRPQDRQFILSSKKLLLSDSGFYLCAWSVSGLVEQFFGPGTRLTVL.

The CDR3 coding sequence is TGTGCCAGCAGCCAAGTTCGCACGGGTTCGGGCACCGGGGAGCTGTTTTTT. Translated, it gives CASSQVRTGSGTGELFF. The rearrangement uses TRBV14 and TRBJ2-2; D unclear. This CDR3 comprises 17 residues. Germline values: CDR1 SGHDN, CDR2 FVKESK. The V gene lost 1 base and the J gene lost 4 bases, with 16 bases spanning the gap. Supplemented by reference TRBV14 and TRBJ2-2, the full variable domain reads EAGVTQFPSHSVIEKGQTVTLRCDPISGHDNLYWYRRVMGKEIKFLLHFVKESKQDESGMPNNRFLAERTGGTYSTLKVQPAELEDSGVYFCASSQVRTGSGTGELFFGEGSRLTVL.

This clone was recorded a few times. At one end the junction does not follow the germline gene, possibly because of a read error. This chain links TRBV19 with TRBJ1-2; possible D gene TRBD1, 6 bases. The CDR3 totals 15 residues. Germline-derived CDR1 and CDR2 are LNHDA and SQIVND (reference sequence). The CDR3 reads CASSIGWDTNYGYTF. As DNA, the CDR3 is TGTGCCAGTAGCATAGGGTGGGACACTAACTATGGCTACACCTTC.

This clone has just a few counts. The chain employs TRBV30 and TRBJ1-6, with 7 nucleotides matching TRBD1. The CDR3 is 14 amino acids. In germline, CDR1 is GTSNPN, CDR2 SVGIG (reference sequence). Trimming removed 3 bases from V and 8 bases from J; junction bases left unmatched: 7. The CDR3 sequence is CAWRTGTEDSPLHF. In nucleotides, the CDR3 is TGTGCCTGGAGGACCGGGACAGAGGATTCACCCCTCCACTTT.

This chain links TRBV4-1 with TRBJ2-7; 7 bases fit TRBD2. V shed 1 base and J 12 bases; nucleotides not matched to a gene: 15. CDR1 and CDR2 from the germline V gene are MGHRA and YSYEKL. This CDR3 region has 15 residues. The CDR3 spells CASSQVPFSGPKRYF. In DNA form, the CDR3 reads TGCGCCAGCAGCCAAGTCCCTTTTAGCGGGCCAAAAAGGTACTTC.

The V and J genes are TRBV5-1 and TRBJ1-6, with D possibly being TRBD1 (6 bases). CDR1 and CDR2 from the germline V gene are SGHRS and YFSETQ. Between the trimmed V and J ends, which lost 0 bases and 6 bases, there was a span of 10 bases. The CDR3 spans 15 residues. CDR3 bases: TGCGCCAGCAGCTTGGCCGGACAGACTAATTCACCCCTCCACTTT. Its protein product is CASSLAGQTNSPLHF.

This clone was found once. CDR3 nucleotide sequence: TGTGCCAGCAGCCTTGTGGGTACGGGACTGAACGAGCAGTACTTC. This sequence encodes CASSLVGTGLNEQYF. The chain links TRBV11-2 to TRBJ2-7; possible D gene TRBD2, 6 bases. Trimming cost V 5 bases and J 5 bases, with 19 bases left between them. Germline CDR1 SGHAT, CDR2 FQNNGV. The CDR3 length is 15 residues.

The chain links TRBV11-3 to TRBJ2-3; 13 bases line up with TRBD2. CDR3 length equals 16 residues. The V gene end was trimmed by 5 bases and the J gene end by 0 bases; junction bases not matched to a gene: 2. Germline values: CDR1 SGHNT, CDR2 YENEEA. The DNA for the CDR3 is TGTGCCAGCAGCACGGGACTAGCGGGAAGCACAGATACGCAGTATTTT. Protein sequence: CASSTGLAGSTDTQYF.

The chain joins TRBV5-5 to TRBJ1-1, with 9 bases aligning to TRBD1. The germline V gene encodes CDR1 SGHKS and CDR2 YYEKEE (reference sequence). V lost 2 bases, J lost 3 bases, and 2 bases stayed unmatched. The CDR3 runs to 14 residues. The DNA for the CDR3 is TGTGCCAGCAGCTTCACAGGGGGCCACACTGAAGCTTTCTTT. Protein sequence: CASSFTGGHTEAFF.

This clone was counted only a few times. This chain joins TRBV12-3 or TRBV12-4 and TRBJ1-2; the D gene is possibly TRBD1 (5 bases). V was clipped by 2 bases and J by 3 bases, with 7 bases between them. The CDR3 is made up of 13 amino acids. CDR3 nucleotides: TGTGCCAGCAGTTTACTCAGGGACTATGGCTACACCTTC. Protein sequence: CASSLLRDYGYTF.

The J gene is TRBJ1-3, the V gene TRBV9; 9 positions match TRBD1. The CDR3 is made up of 15 amino acids. In germline, CDR1 is SGDLS, CDR2 YYNGEE. Germline trimming cut 2 bases from V and 4 bases from J; bases unmatched to any gene: 4. The CDR3 nucleotides read TGTGCCAGCAGCGTCGGGACAGGGTGGGGAAACACCATATATTTT. Encoded protein: CASSVGTGWGNTIYF.

The rearrangement links TRBV25-1 to TRBJ1-2; 7 bases line up with TRBD1. Germline values: CDR1 MGHDK, CDR2 SYGVNS. The CDR3 runs 14 residues. J was trimmed by 3 bases and V by 4 bases; bases with no gene match: 5. CDR3 loop: CASSVQGDYYGYTF. In DNA form, the CDR3 reads TGTGCCAGCAGTGTTCAGGGGGACTACTATGGCTACACCTTC.

The chain carries TRBV11-2 and TRBJ1-1, with no clear D. The CDR3 loop spans 12 amino acids. Germline assignment: CDR1 SGHAT and CDR2 FQNNGV. With 0 bases removed from V and 5 bases from J, the gap between germline ends came to 4 bases. The CDR3 spells CASSLDGTEAFF. For the CDR3, the DNA is TGTGCCAGCAGCTTAGACGGTACTGAAGCTTTCTTT.

V usage is TRBV3-1 (or the pseudogene TRBV3-2) and J usage is TRBJ1-1; TRBD1 agrees at 8 bases. The CDR3 is 14 amino acids. Germline V gene data show CDR1 as LGHDT and CDR2 as YNNKEL (reference sequence). V lost 7 bases and J lost 3; bases outside the gene matches: 7. CDR3 residues: CASIQGAGDTEAFF. The CDR3, as DNA: TGTGCCAGCATCCAGGGGGCAGGGGACACTGAAGCTTTCTTT.

The V and J genes are TRBV19 and TRBJ1-2; 7 nucleotides line up with TRBD1. In germline, CDR1 is LNHDA, CDR2 SQIVND (reference sequence). This CDR3 contains 14 residues. V shed 6 bases, J shed 5 bases, and the junction held 9 bases outside the gene matches. This CDR3 reads CASSRTGELYGYTF. Here the CDR3 DNA reads TGTGCCAGTAGCCGGACAGGCGAGTTATATGGCTACACCTTC.

The rearrangement joins TRBV18 to TRBJ2-7, with 8 bases aligning to TRBD1. Germline V gene data show CDR1 as KGHSH and CDR2 as LQKENI. The CDR3 has 16 amino acids. V gave up 0 bases and J gave up 4 bases; unmatched junction bases: 8. Written as DNA, the CDR3 is TGTGCCAGCTCACCACCTCTGGGGACAGGTTCTTACGAGCAGTACTTC. It encodes CASSPPLGTGSYEQYF.

The chain has TRBV6-5 and TRBJ2-7, with D perhaps TRBD1 (5 bases). This CDR3 is built from 12 residues. CDR1 is MNHEY and CDR2 is SVGAGI in the germline V gene. V gave up 9 bases and J gave up 2 bases, with 11 bases separating them. This CDR3 reads CARGRKAYEQYF. In DNA, the CDR3 is TGTGCCAGGGGGCGTAAGGCCTACGAGCAGTACTTC.

J is TRBJ1-1 and V is TRBV27; 7 bases match TRBD1. The J segment lost 1 base and the V segment lost 5 bases, leaving 7 bases of the junction unmatched. This CDR3 region has 15 residues. Germline V gene lookup returns CDR1 MNHEY and CDR2 SMNVEV (reference sequence). The CDR3 region is CASSQSTGRNTEAFF. The CDR3 bases are TGTGCCAGCAGTCAATCGACAGGGAGGAACACTGAAGCTTTCTTT.

The chain has TRBV5-1 and TRBJ2-7; 9 bases are shared with TRBD2. From germline, CDR1 is SGHRS and CDR2 YFSETQ. CDR3 length: 14 amino acids. The V and J ends lost 5 bases and 3 bases, in that order; junction bases with no gene match: 6. In DNA form, the CDR3 reads TGCGCCAGCAGTGAGCGGGGGGATTTCTACGAGCAGTACTTC. Its translation: CASSERGDFYEQYF.

The rearrangement joins TRBV5-1 to TRBJ1-4; 7 positions match TRBD1. Germline loops: CDR1 SGHRS, CDR2 YFSETQ. The CDR3 is 14 amino acids. After removal of 4 bases from V and 2 bases from J, the junction contained 2 bases not matched to a gene. The CDR3: CASSQGQTNEKLFF. The CDR3 coding sequence is TGCGCCAGCAGCCAGGGACAGACTAATGAAAAACTGTTTTTT.

The chain has TRBV9 and TRBJ1-2; 7 positions agree with TRBD1. Looked up from germline, CDR1 is SGDLS and CDR2 is YYNGEE. The CDR3 is 15 residues long. Trimming at V came to 4 bases and at J to 3 bases, leaving 9 bases not matched to a gene. The CDR3 sequence: CASSIEQGTYYGYTF. DNA of the CDR3: TGTGCCAGCAGCATTGAACAGGGGACATACTATGGCTACACCTTC.

CDR3 amino acids: CASSYSGPVTDTQYF. DNA of the CDR3: TGTGCCAGCAGTTACTCGGGGCCAGTCACAGATACGCAGTATTTT. This chain joins TRBV6-2 or TRBV6-3 and TRBJ2-3; D perhaps matches TRBD1 (5 bases). Per germline, CDR1 MNHEY and CDR2 SVGEGT. The CDR3 sequence is 15 residues long. Trimming pared 0 bases from V and 2 bases from J, leaving 9 bases between.

The rearrangement joins TRBV7-9 to TRBJ1-1; TRBD1 aligns across 10 bases. From germline, CDR1 is SEHNR and CDR2 FQNEAQ (reference sequence). V was clipped by 4 bases and J by 1 base; unmatched bases: 3. CDR3 length: 15 amino acids. CDR3 in amino acids: CASSSWTGGNTEAFF. Here the CDR3 DNA reads TGTGCCAGCAGCTCCTGGACAGGGGGGAACACTGAAGCTTTCTTT.

The CDR3 loop is CASSLGESSGNTIYF. CDR3 bases: TGTGCCAGCAGTCTAGGAGAAAGCTCTGGAAACACCATATATTTT. This chain connects TRBV9 to TRBJ1-3; D gene unclear. The CDR3 contains 15 residues. CDR1 is SGDLS and CDR2 is YYNGEE in the germline V gene. V was pared by 5 bases and J by 0 bases, with 12 bases between.

The V call is TRBV7-2, the J call TRBJ1-5, with unresolved D. V dropped 6 bases and J dropped 2 bases, with 14 bases sitting between them. CDR3 length equals 15 residues. CDR1 is SGHTA, CDR2 FQGNSA, per germline. CDR3 bases: TGTGCCAGCAGTTTCGACCTGGGAGGCAATCAGCCCCAGCATTTT. This translates into CASSFDLGGNQPQHF. Variable domain in full (rest from reference TRBV7-2 and TRBJ1-5): GAGVSQSPSNKVTEKGKDVELRCDPISGHTALYWYRQSLGQGLEFLIYFQGNSAPDKSGLPSDRFSAERTGGSVSTLTIQRTQQEDSAVYLCASSFDLGGNQPQHFGDGTRLSIL.

The chain joins TRBV10-3 to TRBJ2-7, with a tentative D call TRBD1 (6 bases). The CDR3 sequence is 16 residues long. V was cut by 2 bases and J by 4 bases, with 18 bases left in between. The V gene's germline CDR1 is ENHRY and CDR2 SYGVKD. The CDR3 DNA is TGTGCCATCAGTGAGCGCCGGGACATCCCTTTATACGAGCAGTACTTC. Its protein product is CAISERRDIPLYEQYF.